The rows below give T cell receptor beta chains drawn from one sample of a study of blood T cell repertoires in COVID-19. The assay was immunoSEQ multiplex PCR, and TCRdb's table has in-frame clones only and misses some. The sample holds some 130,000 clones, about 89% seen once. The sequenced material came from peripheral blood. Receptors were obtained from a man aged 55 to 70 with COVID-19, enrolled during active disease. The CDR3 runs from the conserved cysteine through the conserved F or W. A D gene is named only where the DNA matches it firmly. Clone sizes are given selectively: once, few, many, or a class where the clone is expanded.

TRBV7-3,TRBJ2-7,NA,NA,CASSANPRDNYSYEQYF,TGTGCCAGCAGCGCAAATCCCCGGGACAACTACTCCTACGAGCAGTACTTC
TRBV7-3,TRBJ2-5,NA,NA,CASSLGPSVETQYF,TGTGCCAGCAGCTTGGGCCCCTCGGTGGAGACCCAGTACTTC
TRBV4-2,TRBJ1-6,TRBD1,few,CASSQETGDYNSPLHF,TGTGCCAGCAGCCAGGAGACAGGGGATTATAATTCACCCCTCCACTTT
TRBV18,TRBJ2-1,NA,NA,CASSPRMAGSRGEQFF,TGTGCCAGCTCACCAAGGATGGCGGGGTCCCGAGGTGAGCAGTTCTTC
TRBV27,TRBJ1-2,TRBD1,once,CASRLGQSYGYTF,TGTGCCAGCAGACTGGGACAGAGCTATGGCTACACCTTC
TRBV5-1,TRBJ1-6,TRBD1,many,CASSPRDSSYNSPLHF,TGCGCCAGCAGCCCCCGGGACAGCTCCTATAATTCACCCCTCCACTTT
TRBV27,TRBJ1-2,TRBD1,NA,CASSPDRGYGYTF,TGTGCCAGCAGTCCGGACAGGGGTTATGGCTACACCTTC
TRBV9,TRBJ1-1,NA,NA,CASSVVGGSLPNTEAFF,TGTGCCAGCAGCGTAGTAGGAGGGAGTCTACCTAACACTGAAGCTTTCTTT
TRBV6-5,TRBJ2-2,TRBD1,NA,CASSDRAGELFF,TGTGCCAGCTCTGACAGGGCCGGGGAGCTGTTTTTT
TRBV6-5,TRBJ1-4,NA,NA,CASSVGQPNEKLFF,TGTGCCAGCAGCGTAGGACAGCCTAATGAAAAACTGTTTTTT
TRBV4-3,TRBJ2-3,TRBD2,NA,CASSQDLAGAGDTQYF,TGCGCCAGCAGCCAAGATCTAGCGGGGGCAGGGGATACGCAGTATTTT
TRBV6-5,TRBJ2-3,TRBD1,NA,CASTFRQGGTDTQYF,TGTGCCAGCACTTTTAGACAGGGAGGCACAGATACGCAGTATTTT
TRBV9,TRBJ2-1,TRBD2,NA,CASSVGGGGAYNEQFF,TGTGCCAGCAGCGTAGGCGGCGGGGGGGCATACAATGAGCAGTTCTTC
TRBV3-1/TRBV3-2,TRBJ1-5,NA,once,CASSHGQHNQPQHF,TGTGCCAGCAGCCATGGGCAGCATAATCAGCCCCAGCATTTT
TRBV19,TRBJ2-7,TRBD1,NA,CASSRTGYYEQYF,TGTGCCAGTAGTAGGACAGGGTACTACGAGCAGTACTTC
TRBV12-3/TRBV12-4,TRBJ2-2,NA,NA,CASSAQGTGELFF,TGTGCCAGCAGTGCCCAGGGGACCGGGGAGCTGTTTTTT
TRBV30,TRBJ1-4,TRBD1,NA,CAWIGDRGEKLFF,TGTGCCTGGATAGGGGACAGGGGTGAAAAACTGTTTTTT
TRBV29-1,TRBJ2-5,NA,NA,CSVYTGTQYF,TGCAGCGTTTATACGGGGACCCAGTACTTC